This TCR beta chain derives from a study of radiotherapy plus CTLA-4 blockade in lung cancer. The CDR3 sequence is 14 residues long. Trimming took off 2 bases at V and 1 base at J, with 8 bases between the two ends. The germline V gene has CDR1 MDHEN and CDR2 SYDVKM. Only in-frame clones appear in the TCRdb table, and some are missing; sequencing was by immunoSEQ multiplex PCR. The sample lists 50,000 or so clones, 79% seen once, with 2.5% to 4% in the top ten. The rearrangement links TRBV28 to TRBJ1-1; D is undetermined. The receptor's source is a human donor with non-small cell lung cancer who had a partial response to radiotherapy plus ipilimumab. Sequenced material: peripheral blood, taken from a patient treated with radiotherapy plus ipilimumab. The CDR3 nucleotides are TGTGCCAGCAGTTTAATTACAGCGAACACTGAAGCTTTCTTT. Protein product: CASSLITANTEAFF.